This is a list of T cell receptor beta chains from one sample in a study of T cell clones after liver transplantation. Profiled with immunoSEQ multiplex PCR; TCRdb holds only in-frame clones, not every one. The table lists more than 95,000 clones, roughly four fifths of them singletons, with about 3% in the top ten. This material consisted of CD4+ T cells from blood, taken around 49 months after liver transplant. These TCRs come from a human patient who received a liver transplant. Some T cells may originate from the graft donor. Both conserved end residues are part of each CDR3. D genes are given only for firm matches. Some rows have no size entry. The others give once, few or many, or a class for an expanded clone.

v_gene	abundance	j_gene	d_gene	len	CDR3nt	CDR3aa
TRBV5-1	-	TRBJ1-5	-	13	TGCGCCAGCAGCTTAGAGTCGGGCCAGCCCCAGCATTTT	CASSLESGQPQHF
TRBV4-1	few	TRBJ2-1	TRBD2	17	TGCGCCAGCAGCCAAGGACCCCGCGGGAGCTCCTACAATGAGCAGTTCTTC	CASSQGPRGSSYNEQFF
TRBV10-1	-	TRBJ2-7	TRBD1	16	TGCGCCAGCAGTCCGAACTCGGGACAGGGAGGGTACGAGCAGTACTTC	CASSPNSGQGGYEQYF
TRBV28	-	TRBJ2-1	TRBD2	13	TGTGCCAGTGCAGGGACTACCCACAATGAGCAGTTCTTC	CASAGTTHNEQFF
TRBV2	-	TRBJ1-5	-	13	TGTGCCAGCAGCAGCTACAAAAATCAGCCCCAGCATTTT	CASSSYKNQPQHF
TRBV7-2	-	TRBJ2-1	-	13	TGTGCCAGCAGCTTAAAAGTGGCCTATGAGCAGTTCTTC	CASSLKVAYEQFF
TRBV4-2	-	TRBJ2-7	TRBD2	16	TGTGCCAGCAGCCAAGGACTAGCGAGGAGCTCCTACGAGCAGTACTTC	CASSQGLARSSYEQYF
TRBV7-2	-	TRBJ2-7	TRBD2	15	TGTGCCAGCAGCTTAGCTCGTTGGACTAGCGGCGAGCAGTACTTC	CASSLARWTSGEQYF
TRBV6-5	-	TRBJ2-2	TRBD2	15	TGTGCCAGCACCAAATCTGGGAGCGGGAGGCCGGAGCTGTTTTTT	CASTKSGSGRPELFF
TRBV15	few	TRBJ2-7	TRBD2	15	TGTGCCACCAGCAGAGAGTCTAGCGGGAGAAGCGAGCAGTACTTC	CATSRESSGRSEQYF
TRBV7-9	-	TRBJ1-4	-	14	TGTGCCAGCAGCTTATATGAACCTAATGAAAAACTGTTTTTT	CASSLYEPNEKLFF
TRBV2	-	TRBJ1-1	TRBD1	13	TGTGCCAGCAGACAGGGGGAGGGCACTGAAGCTTTCTTT	CASRQGEGTEAFF
TRBV11-3	once	TRBJ2-2	-	14	TGTGCCAGCAGCCCCGTCTCGAACACCGGGGAGCTGTTTTTT	CASSPVSNTGELFF
TRBV11-2	-	TRBJ1-4	TRBD1	16	TGTGCCAGCAGCAGTGGACAGGGGGCAACTAATGAAAAACTGTTTTTT	CASSSGQGATNEKLFF
TRBV7-9	-	TRBJ2-7	-	14	TGTGCCAGCAGCTTGGACCGCCTGACATACGAGCAGTACTTC	CASSLDRLTYEQYF
TRBV11-2	-	TRBJ2-1	TRBD1	18	TGTGCCAGCAGTTTAATCTTAATGGGACAGGGTATTGGCAATGAGCAGTTCTTC	CASSLILMGQGIGNEQFF
TRBV2	-	TRBJ2-7	TRBD2	15	TGTGCCAGCAGTCTAGCGGGAGGGAAGTCTTACGAGCAGTACTTC	CASSLAGGKSYEQYF
TRBV6-1	-	TRBJ1-2	TRBD1	17	TGTGCCAGCAGTGTCTCGGGACAGGGGGCGCGTCCCTATGGCTACACCTTC	CASSVSGQGARPYGYTF
TRBV6-1	-	TRBJ1-5	TRBD1	13	TGTGCCAGCAACGACAGGGGAGGACAGCCCCAGCATTTT	CASNDRGGQPQHF
TRBV5-8	-	TRBJ2-1	TRBD2	16	TGTGCCAGCAGCTTGGGCAGCGGGAGGATCTACAATGAGCAGTTCTTC	CASSLGSGRIYNEQFF
TRBV29-1	-	TRBJ2-7	-	14	TGCAGCGTCGGCTCTCCAGGGGACTTCTACGAGCAGTACTTC	CSVGSPGDFYEQYF
TRBV7-2	few	TRBJ1-6	-	14	TGTGCCAGCAGCTTAGGTGTGAGCAATTCACCCCTCCACTTT	CASSLGVSNSPLHF
TRBV28	once	TRBJ1-5	-	14	TGTGCCAGCCGAGACGGGGACCGCAATCAGCCCCAGCATTTT	CASRDGDRNQPQHF
TRBV2	once	TRBJ2-5	-	14	TGTGCCAGCACGGACACATTAAAACAAGAGACCCAGTACTTC	CASTDTLKQETQYF
TRBV18	-	TRBJ2-2	TRBD2	16	TGTGCCAGCTCCCAACTAGCGGGAGGGAACACCGGGGAGCTGTTTTTT	CASSQLAGGNTGELFF
TRBV19	-	TRBJ2-2	-	11	TGTGCCACCACTGGGGGAGGGGAGCTGTTTTTT	CATTGGGELFF
TRBV5-4	-	TRBJ1-5	-	14	TGTGCCAGCAGCTTGTACGGGGGCAGTCAGCCCCAGCATTTT	CASSLYGGSQPQHF
TRBV7-8	-	TRBJ1-5	-	17	TGTGCCAGCAGCCCCTCCGGCGGCAGGGGAACGGATCAGCCCCAGCATTTT	CASSPSGGRGTDQPQHF
TRBV28	few	TRBJ2-1	TRBD2	16	TGTGCCAGCAGTACCCCGACTAGCGGGCTCTACAATGAGCAGTTCTTC	CASSTPTSGLYNEQFF
TRBV6-5	-	TRBJ1-1	-	15	TGTGCCAGCAGTTACTCGAAGGGGGGTTTCACTGAAGCTTTCTTT	CASSYSKGGFTEAFF
TRBV4-3	once	TRBJ2-1	-	15	TGCGCCAGCAGCCAAGTGGCACAGGGTGGGAATGAGCAGTTCTTC	CASSQVAQGGNEQFF
TRBV11-2	once	TRBJ2-1	TRBD2	15	TGTGCCAGCAGCTTGAGCGGGGGGGCAAACAATGAGCAGTTCTTC	CASSLSGGANNEQFF
TRBV19	-	TRBJ1-5	TRBD1	17	TGTGCCAGTAGTATAGTCAGGGGGCCCGGTGGCAATCAGCCCCAGCATTTT	CASSIVRGPGGNQPQHF
TRBV9	-	TRBJ1-5	-	15	TGTGCCAGCAGCGCCGAAGGACGGTATGGCCAGCCCCAGCATTTT	CASSAEGRYGQPQHF
TRBV5-3	-	TRBJ1-2	-	10	TGTGCCAGAAGCCCAGATGGCTACACCTTC	CARSPDGYTF
TRBV27	-	TRBJ2-5	TRBD2	17	TGTGCCAGCAGTCGTCGGTTACTAGCGGGGGCCCAAGAGACCCAGTACTTC	CASSRRLLAGAQETQYF